This record covers a single TCR beta chain. Its antigen remains unknown. The CDR3 spans 14 residues. V gave up 3 bases and J gave up 4 bases; unmatched junction bases: 3. Germline V gene lookup returns CDR1 SGDLS and CDR2 YYNGEE. The sample comes from a study of T-cell reconstitution after alpha-beta-depleted transplantation in children. General study findings and limits: Roughly two months post-transplant, alpha-beta T cells reportedly originated from several hundred graft clones that had expanded.

Library preparation (for TCRbeta) was performed with unique molecular identifiers. TCRdb re-called the PCR reads through MiXCR, storing one row per CDR3 protein. The sample lists about a million distinct CDR3 sequences; under 30% were seen once. The TCR sequence derives from a boy younger than two who had a stem cell transplant for SCID, so the T cells may come from the graft donor. This chain connects TRBV9 to TRBJ1-1; 10 positions match TRBD1. The sample was PBMCs, mostly from graft donor cells, taken 360 days after TCRalphabeta/CD19-depleted stem cell transplant. CDR3 nucleotide sequence: TGTGCCAGCAGCGAGACAGGGGGCGGCACTGAAGCTTTCTTT. This sequence encodes CASSETGGGTEAFF.